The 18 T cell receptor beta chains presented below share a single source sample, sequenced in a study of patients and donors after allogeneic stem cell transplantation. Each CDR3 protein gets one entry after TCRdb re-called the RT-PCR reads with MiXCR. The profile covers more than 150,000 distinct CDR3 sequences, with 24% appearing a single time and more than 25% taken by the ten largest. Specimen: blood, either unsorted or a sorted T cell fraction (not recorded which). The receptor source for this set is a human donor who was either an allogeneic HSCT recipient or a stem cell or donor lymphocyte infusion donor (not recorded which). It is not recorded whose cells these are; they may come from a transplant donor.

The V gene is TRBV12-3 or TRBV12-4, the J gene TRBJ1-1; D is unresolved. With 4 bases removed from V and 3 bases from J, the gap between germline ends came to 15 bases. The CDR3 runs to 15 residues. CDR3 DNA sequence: TGTGCCAGCAGTTCCACGGTCATGGGGTACACTGAAGCTTTCTTT. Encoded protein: CASSSTVMGYTEAFF.

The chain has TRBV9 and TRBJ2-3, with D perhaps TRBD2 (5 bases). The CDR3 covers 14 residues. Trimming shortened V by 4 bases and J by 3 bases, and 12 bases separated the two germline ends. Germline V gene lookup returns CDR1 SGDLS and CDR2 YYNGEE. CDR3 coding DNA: TGTGCCAGCAGCCCTGACGGGGTAACAGATACGCAGTATTTT. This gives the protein CASSPDGVTDTQYF.

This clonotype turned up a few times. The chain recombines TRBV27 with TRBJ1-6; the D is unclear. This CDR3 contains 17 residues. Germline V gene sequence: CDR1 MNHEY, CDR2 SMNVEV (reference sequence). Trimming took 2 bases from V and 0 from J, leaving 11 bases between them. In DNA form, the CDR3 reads TGTGCCAGCAGTTTACACAGACCAAGCTCCTATAATTCACCCCTCCACTTT. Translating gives CASSLHRPSSYNSPLHF.

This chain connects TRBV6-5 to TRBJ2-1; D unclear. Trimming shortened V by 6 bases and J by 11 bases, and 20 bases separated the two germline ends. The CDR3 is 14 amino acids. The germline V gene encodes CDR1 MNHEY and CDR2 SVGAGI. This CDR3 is CASRSPPPRDKQFF. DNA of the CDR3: TGTGCCAGCAGATCCCCACCGCCAAGAGACAAGCAGTTCTTC.

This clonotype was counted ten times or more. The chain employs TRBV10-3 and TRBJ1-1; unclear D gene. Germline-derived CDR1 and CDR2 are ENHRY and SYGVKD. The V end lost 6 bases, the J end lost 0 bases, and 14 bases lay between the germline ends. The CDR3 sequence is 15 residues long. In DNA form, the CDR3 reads TGTGCCATCAGCCACCAGAGTCCCATGAACACTGAAGCTTTCTTT. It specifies CAISHQSPMNTEAFF.

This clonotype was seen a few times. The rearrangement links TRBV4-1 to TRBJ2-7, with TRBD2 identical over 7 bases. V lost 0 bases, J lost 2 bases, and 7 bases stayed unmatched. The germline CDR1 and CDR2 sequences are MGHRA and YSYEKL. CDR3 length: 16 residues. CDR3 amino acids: CASSQEGAGYAYEQYF. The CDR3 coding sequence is TGCGCCAGCAGCCAAGAAGGAGCGGGGTATGCCTACGAGCAGTACTTC.

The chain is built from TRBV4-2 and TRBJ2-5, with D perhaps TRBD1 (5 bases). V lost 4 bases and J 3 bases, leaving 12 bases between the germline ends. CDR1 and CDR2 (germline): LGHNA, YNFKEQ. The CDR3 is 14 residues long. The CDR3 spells CASSLHLQEETQYF. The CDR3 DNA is TGTGCCAGCAGCCTACATCTACAGGAAGAGACCCAGTACTTC.

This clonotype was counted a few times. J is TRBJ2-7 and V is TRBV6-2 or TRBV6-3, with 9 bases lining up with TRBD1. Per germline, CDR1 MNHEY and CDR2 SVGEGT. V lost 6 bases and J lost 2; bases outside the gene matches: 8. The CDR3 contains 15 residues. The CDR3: CASSPGQGPTYEQYF. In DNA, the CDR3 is TGTGCCAGCAGCCCCGGACAGGGGCCCACCTACGAGCAGTACTTC.

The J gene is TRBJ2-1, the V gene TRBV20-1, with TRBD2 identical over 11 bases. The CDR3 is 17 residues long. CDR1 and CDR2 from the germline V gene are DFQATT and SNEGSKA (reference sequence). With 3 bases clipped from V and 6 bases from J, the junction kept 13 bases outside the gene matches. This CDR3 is CSARGTVTSGNPNEQFF. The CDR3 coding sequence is TGCAGTGCTAGGGGCACGGTGACTAGCGGGAATCCCAATGAGCAGTTCTTC.

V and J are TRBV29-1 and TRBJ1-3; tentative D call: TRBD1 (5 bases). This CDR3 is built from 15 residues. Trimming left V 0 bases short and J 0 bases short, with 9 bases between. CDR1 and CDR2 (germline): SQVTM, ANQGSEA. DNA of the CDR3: TGCAGCGTTGAAGATCGGGGGGTCTCTGGAAACACCATATATTTT. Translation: CSVEDRGVSGNTIYF.

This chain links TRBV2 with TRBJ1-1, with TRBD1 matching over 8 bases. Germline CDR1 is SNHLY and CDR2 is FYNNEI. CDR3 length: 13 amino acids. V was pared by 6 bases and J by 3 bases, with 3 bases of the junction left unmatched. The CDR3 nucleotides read TGTGCCAGCAGAGACAGGGGATACACTGAAGCTTTCTTT. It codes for CASRDRGYTEAFF.

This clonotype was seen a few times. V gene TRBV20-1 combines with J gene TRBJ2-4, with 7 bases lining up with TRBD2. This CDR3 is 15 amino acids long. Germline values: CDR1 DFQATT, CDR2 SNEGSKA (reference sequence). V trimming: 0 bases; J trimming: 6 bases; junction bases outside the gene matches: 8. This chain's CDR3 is CSARDQVAGLNIQYF. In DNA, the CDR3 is TGCAGTGCTAGAGATCAGGTAGCGGGCCTAAACATTCAGTACTTC.

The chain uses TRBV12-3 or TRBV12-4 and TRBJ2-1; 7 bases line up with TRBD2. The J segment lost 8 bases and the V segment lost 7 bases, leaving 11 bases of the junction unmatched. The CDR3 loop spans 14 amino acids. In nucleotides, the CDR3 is TGTGCCAGCACCCAGGCGGGGGTATTAGATGAGCAGTTCTTC. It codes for CASTQAGVLDEQFF.

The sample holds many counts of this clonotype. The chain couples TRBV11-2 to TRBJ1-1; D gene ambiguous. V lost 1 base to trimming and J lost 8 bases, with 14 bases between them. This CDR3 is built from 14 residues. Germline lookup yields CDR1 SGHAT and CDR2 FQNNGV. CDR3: CASSLGYTATEAFF. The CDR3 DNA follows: TGTGCCAGCAGCTTAGGGTATACGGCAACCGAAGCTTTCTTT.

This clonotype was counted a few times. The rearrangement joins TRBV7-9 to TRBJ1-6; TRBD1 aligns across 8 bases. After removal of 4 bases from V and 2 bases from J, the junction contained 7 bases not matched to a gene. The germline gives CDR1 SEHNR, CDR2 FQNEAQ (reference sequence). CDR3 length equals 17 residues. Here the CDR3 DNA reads TGTGCCAGCAGCTCGGACAGGGTTATACCCTATAATTCACCCCTCCACTTT. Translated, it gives CASSSDRVIPYNSPLHF.

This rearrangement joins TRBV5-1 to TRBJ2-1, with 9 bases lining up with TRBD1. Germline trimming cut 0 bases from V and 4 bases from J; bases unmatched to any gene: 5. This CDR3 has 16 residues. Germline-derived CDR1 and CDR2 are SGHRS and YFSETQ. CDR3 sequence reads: CASSLAGDRAYNEQFF. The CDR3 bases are TGCGCCAGCAGCTTGGCCGGGGACAGGGCATACAATGAGCAGTTCTTC.

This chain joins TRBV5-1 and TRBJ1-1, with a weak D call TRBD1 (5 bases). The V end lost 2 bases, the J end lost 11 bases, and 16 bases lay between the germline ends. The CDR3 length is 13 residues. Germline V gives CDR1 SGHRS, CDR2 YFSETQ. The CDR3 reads CASSFGGDAGAFF. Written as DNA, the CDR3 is TGCGCCAGCAGCTTTGGGGGAGATGCCGGCGCTTTCTTT.

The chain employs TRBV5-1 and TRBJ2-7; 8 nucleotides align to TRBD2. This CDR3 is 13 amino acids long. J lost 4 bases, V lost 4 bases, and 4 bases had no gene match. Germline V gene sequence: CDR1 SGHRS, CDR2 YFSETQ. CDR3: CASSNGLAYEQYF. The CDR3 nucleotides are TGCGCCAGCAGCAACGGACTAGCATACGAGCAGTACTTC.